The clone carrying this T cell receptor (beta chain) was counted only a few times. Its antigen remains unidentified. TCRdb recomputed calls from the RT-PCR reads with MiXCR, one row per CDR3 protein. The sample lists some 520,000 distinct CDR3 sequences, more than 15% seen once, with 3% in the top ten. CDR3 length equals 16 residues. Germline CDR1 SGHAT, CDR2 FQNNGV. With 5 bases removed from V and 8 bases from J, the gap between germline ends came to 19 bases. These data come from a study of response to subunit inactivated influenza vaccine. Regarding the study as a whole: Authors suggested each seasonal flu vaccination may recruit only limited numbers of new T cells.

J is TRBJ1-6 and V is TRBV11-2; D unresolved. This sample comprised CD4+ T cells sorted from PBMCs, obtained around 25 months after vaccination. The clonotype originates from a man aged 50-75 years who received an inactivated influenza vaccine. DNA of the CDR3: TGTGCCAGCAGCCCAAACCGAGGCAAAGAGTATTCACCCCTCCACTTT. Translated: CASSPNRGKEYSPLHF.